This T cell receptor beta chain was recorded in a study of T cells in Graves' hyperthyroidism and ophthalmopathy. This clonotype was detected many times. Researchers took RNA transcripts and amplified the TCR beta CDR3 regions from them. TCR CDR3 underwent first-round RT-PCR with the HTBI primer set. TCRdb reanalysed the multiplex PCR reads using MiXCR and keeps one entry per CDR3 protein. In the table there are hundreds of thousands of distinct CDR3 sequences, 16% of which are singletons. Reasons for excluding patients were uncontrolled infection, other autoimmune disease, pregnancy or lactation. Diagnoses rested on clinical symptoms, serum thyroxine and TRAb, thyroid ultrasound and orbital computed tomography. V lost 5 bases, J lost 1 base, and 6 bases stayed unmatched. Germline CDR1 is SGHDN and CDR2 is FVKESK. The length of the CDR3 is 17 residues.

Material: blood. The receptor was derived from a woman between 18 and 30 years old with Graves' ophthalmopathy. V and J are TRBV14 and TRBJ2-3; TRBD2 aligns across 13 bases. The CDR3 loop reads CASSNRGLAGRTDTQYF. CDR3 coding DNA: TGTGCCAGCAGCAACCGGGGACTAGCGGGGCGCACAGATACGCAGTATTTT.